These 9 T cell receptor beta chains share one sample of origin, sequenced in a study of blood T cell repertoires in COVID-19. Method: immunoSEQ multiplex PCR; TCRdb's copy keeps in-frame clones and lacks some. The sample carries over 150,000 clones, 80% to 90% recorded once. Sequenced: PBMCs or T cells enriched from blood (not recorded which). These receptors were collected from a woman aged 18-35 years who had recovered from COVID-19.

The chain uses TRBV7-2 and TRBJ1-2, with 7 bases lining up with TRBD1. This CDR3 has 16 amino acids. CDR1 and CDR2 (germline): SGHTA, FQGNSA. J gave up 2 bases and V 5 bases, and 11 bases lay outside the gene matches. The CDR3 here is CASSPRVSTGNYGYTF. CDR3 DNA: TGTGCCAGCAGCCCCCGGGTCTCGACAGGGAACTATGGCTACACCTTC.

The gene calls are TRBV5-5 and TRBJ2-7; 10 bases line up with TRBD1. J was trimmed by 2 bases and V by 7 bases; bases with no gene match: 3. CDR1 is SGHKS and CDR2 is YYEKEE in the germline V gene (reference sequence). The CDR3 sequence is 13 residues long. The CDR3 bases are TGTGCCAGCCTCGGGACAGGGGCCTACGAGCAGTACTTC. It yields the protein CASLGTGAYEQYF.

The V and J genes are TRBV7-2 and TRBJ2-3; D ambiguous. This CDR3 comprises 13 residues. The germline gives CDR1 SGHTA, CDR2 FQGNSA. V was clipped by 5 bases and J by 6 bases, with 12 bases between them. The CDR3 region has the DNA TGTGCCAGCAGCGAGGTTGCTCGGGATACGCAGTATTTT. Translating gives CASSEVARDTQYF.

The chain uses TRBV21-1 and TRBJ2-1; the table names TRBD2, a call not compared with the DNA. TRBV21-1 is a pseudogene segment. The CDR3 has 16 amino acids. The CDR3 DNA is TGTGCCAGCAGCAAAACGAGGACTATTACCTACAATGAGCAGTTCTTC. Protein sequence: CASSKTRTITYNEQFF.

The chain combines TRBV28 with TRBJ2-1; D call uncertain. The CDR3 is 13 amino acids. Germline V gene lookup returns CDR1 MDHEN and CDR2 SYDVKM. V lost 5 bases and J 1 base, leaving 6 bases between the germline ends. The CDR3 nucleotides read TGTGCCAGCAGTGGCAGGTCCTACAATGAGCAGTTCTTC. Translating gives CASSGRSYNEQFF.

The V call is TRBV6-4, the J call TRBJ2-1; 14 nucleotides line up with TRBD2. J gave up 9 bases and V 0 bases, and 4 bases lay outside the gene matches. This CDR3 contains 16 residues. CDR1 and CDR2 (germline): MRHNA, SNTAGT. This chain's CDR3 is CASSDSGTSGSSEQFF. The CDR3 nucleotides are TGTGCCAGCAGTGACTCGGGGACTAGCGGGAGCAGTGAGCAGTTCTTC.

The chain combines TRBV6-5 with TRBJ1-2; 10 bases map to TRBD1. The V gene end was trimmed by 0 bases and the J gene end by 5 bases; junction bases not matched to a gene: 3. Germline V gives CDR1 MNHEY, CDR2 SVGAGI. The CDR3 extends over 15 amino acids. The CDR3 DNA is TGTGCCAGCAGTTACTCGGGGACAGGGGATTATGGCTACACCTTC. Residues: CASSYSGTGDYGYTF.

The chain joins TRBV2 to TRBJ2-7, with D possibly being TRBD2 (6 bases). The CDR3 runs 14 residues. Between the trimmed V and J ends, which lost 4 bases and 6 bases, there was a span of 16 bases. Germline assignment: CDR1 SNHLY and CDR2 FYNNEI. This CDR3 is CASSAAARAGEQYF. CDR3 DNA sequence: TGTGCCAGCAGTGCTGCGGCCAGAGCGGGCGAGCAGTACTTC.

The chain carries TRBV29-1 and TRBJ2-1; TRBD1 aligns across 8 bases. The CDR3 runs to 14 residues. After removal of 4 bases from V and 3 bases from J, the junction contained 5 bases not matched to a gene. Germline CDR1 reads SQVTM; CDR2 reads ANQGSEA. CDR3 in amino acids: CSVAGGVGYNEQFF. Here the CDR3 DNA reads TGCAGCGTTGCAGGGGGCGTCGGCTACAATGAGCAGTTCTTC.